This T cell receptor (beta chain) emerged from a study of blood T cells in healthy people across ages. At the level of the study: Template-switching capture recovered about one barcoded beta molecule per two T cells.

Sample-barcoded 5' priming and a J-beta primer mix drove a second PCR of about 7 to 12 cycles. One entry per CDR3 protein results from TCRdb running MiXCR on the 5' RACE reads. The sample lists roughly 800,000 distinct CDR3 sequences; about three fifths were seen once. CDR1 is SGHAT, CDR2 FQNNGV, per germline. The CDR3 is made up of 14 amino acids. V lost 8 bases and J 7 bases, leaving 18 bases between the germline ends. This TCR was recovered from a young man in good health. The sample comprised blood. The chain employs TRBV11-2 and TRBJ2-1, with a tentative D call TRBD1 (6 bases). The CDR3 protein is CASAQGRVLNEQFF. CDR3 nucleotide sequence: TGTGCCAGCGCTCAGGGGCGCGTTTTGAATGAGCAGTTCTTC.